One sample yielded the 5 T cell receptor beta chains listed below, sequenced in a study of blood T cell repertoires in COVID-19. Measured with immunoSEQ multiplex PCR; TCRdb has only the in-frame clones, and not every one. The sample holds some 80,000 clones, around 83% seen once. Sequencing input: peripheral blood. The receptors were sampled from a woman of 80 years or more in a cohort sampled during active or convalescent COVID-19.

V gene TRBV9 combines with J gene TRBJ2-1; 7 bases line up with TRBD2. Germline trimming cut 4 bases from V and 0 bases from J; bases unmatched to any gene: 13. CDR1 and CDR2 (germline): SGDLS, YYNGEE. The CDR3 extends over 18 amino acids. Here the CDR3 reads CASSSQGSGSDSYNEQFF. CDR3 DNA: TGTGCCAGCAGCTCCCAGGGTAGCGGGTCCGACTCCTACAATGAGCAGTTCTTC.

V and J are TRBV5-1 and TRBJ2-1; the match to TRBD2 covers 9 bases. Germline-derived CDR1 and CDR2 are SGHRS and YFSETQ. The CDR3 length is 15 residues. With 4 bases clipped from V and 7 bases from J, the junction kept 9 bases outside the gene matches. CDR3 protein: CASSAGLASTNEQFF. The CDR3 bases are TGCGCCAGCAGCGCAGGACTAGCGAGTACAAATGAGCAGTTCTTC.

The V call is TRBV3-1 (or the pseudogene TRBV3-2), the J call TRBJ2-1; no clear D. The CDR3 runs to 15 residues. CDR1 and CDR2 from the germline V gene are LGHDT and YNNKEL (reference sequence). V was cut by 1 base and J by 2 bases, with 9 bases left in between. Here the CDR3 reads CASSQVGPPYNEQFF. In DNA form, the CDR3 reads TGTGCCAGCAGCCAAGTGGGCCCCCCCTACAATGAGCAGTTCTTC.

This chain uses TRBV29-1 with TRBJ2-3, with 10 positions matching TRBD2. CDR1 and CDR2 from the germline V gene are SQVTM and ANQGSEA. The CDR3 consists of 18 residues. Trimming at V came to 8 bases and at J to 4 bases, leaving 21 bases not matched to a gene. CDR3 nucleotide sequence: TGCAGCACCCGGGACAGCGGGAGGGCCTTAGGTTTTGCAGATACGCAGTATTTT. Protein: CSTRDSGRALGFADTQYF.

With respect to this clone: Other DNA variants within this sample encode the same CDR3. This rearrangement joins TRBV5-1 to TRBJ1-3; unclear D gene. Trimming pared 0 bases from V and 2 bases from J, leaving 6 bases between. Germline V CDR1 and CDR2: SGHRS, YFSETQ. The CDR3 extends over 14 amino acids. In nucleotides, the CDR3 is TGCGCCAGCAGCTTGGCCGGGACTGGAAACACCATATATTTT. It specifies CASSLAGTGNTIYF.